Described below is a single TCR beta chain sequence and its context. What it binds is unknown. Other nucleotide sequences in the sample specify the same CDR3. This entry belongs to a study of shared clonotypes between healthy human individuals. In the CD4+ fraction, cells were divided into CD45RA+ naive and CD45RA-negative memory subsets. V dropped 1 base and J dropped 9 bases, with 7 bases sitting between them. The CDR3 consists of 12 residues. CDR1 is SGHTA, CDR2 FQGTGA, per germline. The assay ran at deep level. Sequencing was performed with immunoSEQ multiplex PCR; in TCRdb, only in-frame clones are kept and a portion is missing. This table has 2 million to 2.5 million clones, 80% to 95% appearing once. General study points: Sequencing depth was expected to affect clonotype sharing among donors.

This clonotype was obtained from a man between 18 and 29 years old in good health. Some clones in this sample may be carry-over from other donors' samples. The genes are TRBV7-3 and TRBJ2-1; D call uncertain. Sample: naive CD4+ T cells from PBMCs. Subset defined: CD45RA+ positively selected. CDR3 region: CASSLNFGEQFF. For the CDR3, the DNA is TGTGCCAGCAGCTTAAACTTTGGTGAGCAGTTCTTC. The complete variable domain, with remaining parts taken from reference TRBV7-3 and TRBJ2-1, reads GAGVSQTPSNKVTEKGKYVELRCDPISGHTALYWYRQSLGQGPEFLIYFQGTGAADDSGLPNDRFFAVRPEGSVSTLKIQRTERGDSAVYLCASSLNFGEQFFGPGTRLTVL.